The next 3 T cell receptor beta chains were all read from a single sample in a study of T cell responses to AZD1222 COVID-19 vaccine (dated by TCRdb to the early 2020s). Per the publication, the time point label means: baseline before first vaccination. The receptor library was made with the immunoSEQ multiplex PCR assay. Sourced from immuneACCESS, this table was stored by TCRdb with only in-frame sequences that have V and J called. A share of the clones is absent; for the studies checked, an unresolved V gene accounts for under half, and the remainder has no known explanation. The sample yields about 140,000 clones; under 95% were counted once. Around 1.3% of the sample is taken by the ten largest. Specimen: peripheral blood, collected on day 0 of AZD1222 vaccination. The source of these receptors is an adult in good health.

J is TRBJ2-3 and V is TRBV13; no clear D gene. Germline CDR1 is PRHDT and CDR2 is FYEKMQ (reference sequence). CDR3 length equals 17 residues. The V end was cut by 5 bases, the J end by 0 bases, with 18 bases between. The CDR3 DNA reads TGTGCCAGCAGCGCCCCCGCAGGCCTCCTTAGCACAGATACGCAGTATTTT. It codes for CASSAPAGLLSTDTQYF. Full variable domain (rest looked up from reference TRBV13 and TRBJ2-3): AAGVIQSPRHLIKEKRETATLKCYPIPRHDTVYWYQQGPGQDPQFLISFYEKMQSDKGSIPDRFSAQQFSDYHSELNMSSLELGDSALYFCASSAPAGLLSTDTQYFGPGTRLTVL.

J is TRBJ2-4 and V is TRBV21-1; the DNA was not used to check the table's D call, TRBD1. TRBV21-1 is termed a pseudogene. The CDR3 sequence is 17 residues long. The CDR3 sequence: CASSKGGQGRSKNIQYF. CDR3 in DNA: TGTGCCAGCAGCAAAGGGGGGCAGGGGAGATCCAAAAACATTCAGTACTTC.

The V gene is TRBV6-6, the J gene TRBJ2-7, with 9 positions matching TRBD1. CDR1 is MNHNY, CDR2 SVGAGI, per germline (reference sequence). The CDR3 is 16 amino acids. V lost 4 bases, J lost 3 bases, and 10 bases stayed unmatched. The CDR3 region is CASSWNPGTGNYEQYF. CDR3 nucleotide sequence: TGTGCCAGCAGTTGGAATCCCGGGACAGGGAACTACGAGCAGTACTTC.